The 2 T cell receptor beta chains presented below share a single source sample, sequenced in a study of T cells in Graves' hyperthyroidism and ophthalmopathy. TCR beta CDR3 regions were amplified from RNA transcripts. The TCR CDR3 was amplified in a first-round RT-PCR using the HTBI primer set. TCRdb reanalysed the multiplex PCR reads using MiXCR and keeps one entry per CDR3 protein. The sample has some 490,000 distinct CDR3 sequences, 16% seen once. Material for sequencing was blood. These receptors came from a woman aged 25 to 39 with Graves' ophthalmopathy.

This clonotype has just a few counts. The chain is built from TRBV20-1 and TRBJ2-5; 7 bases line up with TRBD2. The CDR3 is 14 residues long. Trimming cost V 0 bases and J 5 bases; bases outside gene matches: 6. Germline CDR1 reads DFQATT; CDR2 reads SNEGSKA (reference sequence). Here the CDR3 reads CSARDRGRRETQYF. As DNA, the CDR3 is TGCAGTGCTAGAGATCGCGGGAGAAGGGAGACCCAGTACTTC.

The chain combines TRBV6-1 with TRBJ2-7, with D possibly being TRBD2 (6 bases). This CDR3 region has 15 residues. The germline V gene encodes CDR1 MNHNS and CDR2 SASEGT. The V end was cut by 8 bases, the J end by 4 bases, with 21 bases between. As DNA, the CDR3 is TGTGCCAGCCAGAGTCCAGCGGGCCGCCGGTACGAGCAGTACTTC. Translation: CASQSPAGRRYEQYF.